Listed below are T cell receptor beta chains from one sample, sequenced in a study of T cell responses to AZD1222 COVID-19 vaccine. Profiled with immunoSEQ multiplex PCR; TCRdb holds only in-frame clones, not every one. The sample has under 150,000 clones; approximately 88% are singletons. Sequencing was performed on peripheral blood, taken on day 0 of AZD1222 vaccination. The receptors originated from an adult in good health. Each CDR3 is given with its conserved first and last residue. The order of the fields is D gene, V gene, clone size, J gene, CDR3 protein, CDR3 DNA. A D gene is named only where the DNA matches it firmly. For some rows the clone size is stated as once, few or many, or as a class when expanded; others skip it.

D gene: -; V gene: TRBV6-5; clone size: once; J gene: TRBJ2-7; CDR3 protein: CASSYRTGWEQYF; CDR3 DNA: TGTGCCAGCAGTTACCGGACCGGTTGGGAGCAGTACTTC
D gene: -; V gene: TRBV18; clone size: -; J gene: TRBJ1-3; CDR3 protein: CASSPLQDPGNTIYF; CDR3 DNA: TGTGCCAGCTCACCATTACAGGATCCGGGAAACACCATATATTTT
D gene: -; V gene: TRBV6-5; clone size: -; J gene: TRBJ2-5; CDR3 protein: CASKGYPETQYF; CDR3 DNA: TGTGCCAGCAAGGGCTACCCAGAGACCCAGTACTTC
D gene: TRBD2; V gene: TRBV19; clone size: -; J gene: TRBJ2-7; CDR3 protein: CASMGGVTLPYEQYF; CDR3 DNA: TGTGCCAGTATGGGGGGGGTTACTCTGCCTTACGAGCAGTACTTC
D gene: -; V gene: TRBV24-1; clone size: -; J gene: TRBJ2-5; CDR3 protein: CATSDSLERETQYF; CDR3 DNA: TGTGCCACCAGTGATTCCCTAGAGAGAGAGACCCAGTACTTC
D gene: -; V gene: TRBV7-3; clone size: -; J gene: TRBJ1-6; CDR3 protein: CASSLTLGSPLHF; CDR3 DNA: TGTGCCAGCAGCTTAACTTTGGGTTCACCCCTCCACTTT
D gene: -; V gene: TRBV3-1/TRBV3-2; clone size: -; J gene: TRBJ2-2; CDR3 protein: CASSQGGANTGELFF; CDR3 DNA: TGTGCCAGCAGCCAAGGTGGGGCGAACACCGGGGAGCTGTTTTTT
D gene: TRBD1; V gene: TRBV28; clone size: -; J gene: TRBJ1-2; CDR3 protein: CASSHPSQGAVNYGYTF; CDR3 DNA: TGTGCCAGCAGTCACCCCTCCCAGGGGGCGGTTAACTATGGCTACACCTTC
D gene: -; V gene: TRBV5-6; clone size: -; J gene: TRBJ1-2; CDR3 protein: CASRATGGYTF; CDR3 DNA: TGTGCCAGCCGGGCGACCGGAGGCTACACCTTC
D gene: TRBD2; V gene: TRBV9; clone size: -; J gene: TRBJ2-7; CDR3 protein: CASSHKTGTSGDEQYF; CDR3 DNA: TGTGCCAGCAGCCATAAGACCGGGACTAGCGGGGACGAGCAGTACTTC
D gene: -; V gene: TRBV24-1; clone size: -; J gene: TRBJ2-7; CDR3 protein: CATSSRVGEQYF; CDR3 DNA: TGTGCCACCAGTAGTAGAGTTGGGGAGCAGTACTTC
D gene: -; V gene: TRBV30; clone size: -; J gene: TRBJ2-3; CDR3 protein: CAWNRDVWDTQYF; CDR3 DNA: TGTGCCTGGAACCGGGACGTCTGGGATACGCAGTATTTT
D gene: TRBD1; V gene: TRBV28; clone size: -; J gene: TRBJ1-5; CDR3 protein: CASSWPGGRDQPQHF; CDR3 DNA: TGTGCCAGCAGTTGGCCAGGGGGGAGGGATCAGCCCCAGCATTTT
D gene: TRBD1; V gene: TRBV2; clone size: -; J gene: TRBJ1-1; CDR3 protein: CASSYMTGGTEAFF; CDR3 DNA: TGTGCCAGCAGCTATATGACAGGGGGCACTGAAGCTTTCTTT
D gene: -; V gene: TRBV5-5; clone size: few; J gene: TRBJ1-5; CDR3 protein: CASSPLGFDNQPQHF; CDR3 DNA: TGTGCCAGCAGCCCCCTAGGGTTCGACAATCAGCCCCAGCATTTT
D gene: TRBD1; V gene: TRBV15; clone size: once; J gene: TRBJ2-3; CDR3 protein: CATSRGDRGSSDTQYF; CDR3 DNA: TGTGCCACCAGCAGAGGGGACAGGGGAAGTTCAGATACGCAGTATTTT
D gene: -; V gene: TRBV4-3; clone size: -; J gene: TRBJ2-1; CDR3 protein: CASSQGVANEQFF; CDR3 DNA: TGCGCCAGCAGCCAGGGAGTTGCCAATGAGCAGTTCTTC
D gene: TRBD2; V gene: TRBV4-1; clone size: -; J gene: TRBJ2-1; CDR3 protein: CASSQSGGAGSSYNEQFF; CDR3 DNA: TGCGCCAGCAGCCAGAGCGGGGGGGCCGGGAGCTCCTACAATGAGCAGTTCTTC
D gene: -; V gene: TRBV7-8; clone size: -; J gene: TRBJ1-2; CDR3 protein: CASSLVNYGYTF; CDR3 DNA: TGTGCCAGCAGCTTGGTGAACTATGGCTACACCTTC
D gene: -; V gene: TRBV4-2; clone size: -; J gene: TRBJ2-1; CDR3 protein: CASSQASRDEQFF; CDR3 DNA: TGTGCCAGCAGCCAAGCTTCAAGGGATGAGCAGTTCTTC
D gene: -; V gene: TRBV28; clone size: -; J gene: TRBJ2-2; CDR3 protein: CASSLSPWAPNTGELFF; CDR3 DNA: TGTGCCAGCAGTTTATCGCCATGGGCCCCGAACACCGGGGAGCTGTTTTTT
D gene: -; V gene: TRBV5-1; clone size: -; J gene: TRBJ2-2; CDR3 protein: CASSLAGSTGELFF; CDR3 DNA: TGCGCCAGCAGCTTGGCAGGAAGCACCGGGGAGCTGTTTTTT
D gene: -; V gene: TRBV10-3; clone size: -; J gene: TRBJ1-6; CDR3 protein: CAISVGPDSPLHF; CDR3 DNA: TGTGCCATCAGCGTAGGGCCAGATTCACCCCTCCACTTT
D gene: TRBD2; V gene: TRBV7-9; clone size: -; J gene: TRBJ2-1; CDR3 protein: CASRNGGGSYNEQFF; CDR3 DNA: TGTGCCAGCAGGAATGGGGGGGGAAGCTACAATGAGCAGTTCTTC
D gene: TRBD2; V gene: TRBV28; clone size: -; J gene: TRBJ2-7; CDR3 protein: CASTEGLAGTYEQYF; CDR3 DNA: TGTGCCAGCACTGAGGGACTAGCGGGGACCTACGAGCAGTACTTC
D gene: TRBD1; V gene: TRBV7-3; clone size: -; J gene: TRBJ2-1; CDR3 protein: CASSLIGTGISYNEQFF; CDR3 DNA: TGTGCCAGCAGCCTGATAGGGACAGGGATTTCCTACAATGAGCAGTTCTTC
D gene: -; V gene: TRBV5-1; clone size: -; J gene: TRBJ2-2; CDR3 protein: CASTFSGPEKELFF; CDR3 DNA: TGCGCCAGCACCTTTAGCGGCCCTGAAAAGGAGCTGTTTTTT
D gene: TRBD2; V gene: TRBV3-1/TRBV3-2; clone size: -; J gene: TRBJ2-4; CDR3 protein: CASSQAREGNIQYF; CDR3 DNA: TGTGCCAGCAGCCAAGCCCGGGAGGGGAACATTCAGTACTTC
D gene: TRBD2; V gene: TRBV5-1; clone size: -; J gene: TRBJ2-7; CDR3 protein: CASSSLAGTSGSYEQYF; CDR3 DNA: TGCGCCAGCAGCTCGTTGGCCGGGACTAGCGGTTCCTACGAGCAGTACTTC
D gene: -; V gene: TRBV6-5; clone size: -; J gene: TRBJ1-5; CDR3 protein: CASSYSQGNQPQHF; CDR3 DNA: TGTGCCAGCAGTTACTCCCAAGGTAATCAGCCCCAGCATTTT
D gene: TRBD1; V gene: TRBV6-2/TRBV6-3; clone size: -; J gene: TRBJ1-4; CDR3 protein: CASSRGTVATNEKLFF; CDR3 DNA: TGTGCCAGCAGTCGAGGGACAGTTGCAACTAATGAAAAACTGTTTTTT
D gene: TRBD1; V gene: TRBV11-2; clone size: -; J gene: TRBJ2-5; CDR3 protein: CASSPHGTGGVETQYF; CDR3 DNA: TGTGCCAGCAGCCCCCACGGGACAGGGGGCGTAGAGACCCAGTACTTC
D gene: TRBD1; V gene: TRBV28; clone size: -; J gene: TRBJ1-1; CDR3 protein: CASSQIRDRGTEAFF; CDR3 DNA: TGTGCCAGCAGTCAGATCCGGGACAGGGGGACTGAAGCTTTCTTT
D gene: -; V gene: TRBV21-1; clone size: -; J gene: TRBJ1-5; CDR3 protein: CASSGSQRPSYQPQHF; CDR3 DNA: TGTGCCAGCAGTGGATCCCAGAGGCCCTCCTATCAGCCCCAGCATTTT
D gene: -; V gene: TRBV12-3/TRBV12-4; clone size: -; J gene: TRBJ2-6; CDR3 protein: CASSLNGPNVLTF; CDR3 DNA: TGTGCCAGCAGCCTAAACGGTCCCAACGTCCTGACTTTC
D gene: -; V gene: TRBV28; clone size: once; J gene: TRBJ1-2; CDR3 protein: CASSQPSGSRGGYTF; CDR3 DNA: TGTGCCAGCAGTCAACCCTCAGGGAGCAGGGGTGGCTACACCTTC
D gene: TRBD1; V gene: TRBV5-1; clone size: -; J gene: TRBJ1-2; CDR3 protein: CASSAAGGVPGYTF; CDR3 DNA: TGCGCCAGCAGCGCGGCAGGGGGAGTTCCTGGCTACACCTTC
D gene: -; V gene: TRBV9; clone size: many; J gene: TRBJ1-3; CDR3 protein: CASSVESSGAAYF; CDR3 DNA: TGTGCCAGCAGCGTAGAGTCATCGGGGGCTGCATATTTT
D gene: -; V gene: TRBV28; clone size: -; J gene: TRBJ2-3; CDR3 protein: CASSTRRDTQYF; CDR3 DNA: TGTGCCAGCAGTACCCGGAGAGATACGCAGTATTTT
D gene: -; V gene: TRBV7-2; clone size: -; J gene: TRBJ2-3; CDR3 protein: CASSLSGASGTDTQYF; CDR3 DNA: TGTGCCAGCAGCTTATCGGGGGCTAGTGGTACAGATACGCAGTATTTT